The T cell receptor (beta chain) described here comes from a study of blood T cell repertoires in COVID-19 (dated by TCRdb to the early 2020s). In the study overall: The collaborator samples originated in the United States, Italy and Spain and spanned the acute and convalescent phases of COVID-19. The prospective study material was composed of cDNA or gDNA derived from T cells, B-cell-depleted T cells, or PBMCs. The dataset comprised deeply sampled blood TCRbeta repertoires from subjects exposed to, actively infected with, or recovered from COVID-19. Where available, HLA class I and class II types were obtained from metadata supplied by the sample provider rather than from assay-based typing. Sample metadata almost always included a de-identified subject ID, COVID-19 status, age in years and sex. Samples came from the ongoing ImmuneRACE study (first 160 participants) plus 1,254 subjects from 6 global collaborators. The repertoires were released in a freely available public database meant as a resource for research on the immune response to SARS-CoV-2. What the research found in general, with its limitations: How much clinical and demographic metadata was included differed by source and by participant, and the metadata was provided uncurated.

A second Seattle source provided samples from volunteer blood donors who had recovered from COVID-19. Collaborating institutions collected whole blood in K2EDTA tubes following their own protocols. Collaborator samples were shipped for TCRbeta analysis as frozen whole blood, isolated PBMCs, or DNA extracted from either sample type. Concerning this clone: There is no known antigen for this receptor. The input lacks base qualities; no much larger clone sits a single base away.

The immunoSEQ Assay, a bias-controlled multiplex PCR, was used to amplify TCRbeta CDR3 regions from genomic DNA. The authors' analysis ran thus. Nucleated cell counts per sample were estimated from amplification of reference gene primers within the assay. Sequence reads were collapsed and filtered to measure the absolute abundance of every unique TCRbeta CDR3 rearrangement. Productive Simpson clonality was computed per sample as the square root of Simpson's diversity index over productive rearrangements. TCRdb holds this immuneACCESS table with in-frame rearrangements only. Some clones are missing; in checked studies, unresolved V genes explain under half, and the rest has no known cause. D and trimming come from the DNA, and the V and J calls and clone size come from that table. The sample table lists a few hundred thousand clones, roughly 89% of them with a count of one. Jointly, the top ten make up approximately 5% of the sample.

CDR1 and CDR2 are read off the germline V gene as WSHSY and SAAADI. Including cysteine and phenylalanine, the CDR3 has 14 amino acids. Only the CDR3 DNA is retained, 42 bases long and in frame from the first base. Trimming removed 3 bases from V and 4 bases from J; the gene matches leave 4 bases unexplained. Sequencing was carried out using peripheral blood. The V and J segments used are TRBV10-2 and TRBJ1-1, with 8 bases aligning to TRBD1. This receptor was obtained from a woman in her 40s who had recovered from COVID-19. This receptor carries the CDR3 CASSEPDRATEAFF. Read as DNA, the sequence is TGCGCCAGCAGTGAACCGGACAGGGCCACTGAAGCTTTCTTT.